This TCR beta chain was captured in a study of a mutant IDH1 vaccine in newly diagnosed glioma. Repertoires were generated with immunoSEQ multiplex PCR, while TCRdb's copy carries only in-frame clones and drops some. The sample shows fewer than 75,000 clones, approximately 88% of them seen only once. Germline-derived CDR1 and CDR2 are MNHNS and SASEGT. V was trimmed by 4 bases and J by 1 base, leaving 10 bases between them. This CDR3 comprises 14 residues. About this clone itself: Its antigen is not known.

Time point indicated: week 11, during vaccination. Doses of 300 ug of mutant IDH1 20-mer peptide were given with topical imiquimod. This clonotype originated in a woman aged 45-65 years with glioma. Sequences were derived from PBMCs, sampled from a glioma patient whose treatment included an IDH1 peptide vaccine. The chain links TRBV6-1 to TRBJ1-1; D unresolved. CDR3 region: CASSVHSPNTEAFF. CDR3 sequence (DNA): TGTGCCAGCAGTGTACACAGCCCGAACACTGAAGCTTTCTTT.